The rows below give T cell receptor beta chains drawn from one sample of a study of shared clonotypes between healthy human individuals. Using immunoSEQ multiplex PCR, the repertoire was profiled, and TCRdb retains in-frame clones only, with some absent. The profile covers approximately 2,300,000 clones, with about 90% appearing a single time and around 0.4% taken by the ten largest. Material for sequencing was naive CD4+ T cells from PBMCs. These receptors were obtained from a man aged 18 to 35 in good health. Some clones in this sample may be carry-over from other donors' samples. Each CDR3 is given with its conserved first and last residue. D genes are given only for firm matches.

j_call v_call d_call cdr3_nt cdr3_aa
TRBJ1-1 TRBV6-1 - TGTGCCAGCAGTGAGGTTGGGAGGGTATACACTGAAGCTTTCTTT CASSEVGRVYTEAFF
TRBJ2-1 TRBV6-1 - TGTGCCAGTCGGAGGGGTCCCCCCTACAATGAGCAGTTCTTC CASRRGPPYNEQFF
TRBJ1-3 TRBV25-1 - TGTGCCAGCAGATCCAGCGGGTCTGGAAACACCATATATTTT CASRSSGSGNTIYF
TRBJ1-1 TRBV6-5 TRBD1 TGTGCCAGCAGTTACTCGGGACAGGGTTCCACTGAAGCTTTCTTT CASSYSGQGSTEAFF
TRBJ2-1 TRBV6-1 - TGTGCCAGCAGTGGGACAGCCACTCGGAGCTCCTACAATGAGCAGTTCTTC CASSGTATRSSYNEQFF
TRBJ2-7 TRBV7-2 TRBD2 TGTGCCAGCAGCGTTAATAGCGGGAGTCTCTACGAGCAGTACTTC CASSVNSGSLYEQYF
TRBJ2-7 TRBV25-1 - TGTGCCAGCAGTCCGGCTAGTGCCTACGAGCAGTACTTC CASSPASAYEQYF
TRBJ2-7 TRBV5-1 - TGCGCCACCAGGTGGGGCTACAGCTCCTACGAGCAGTACTTC CATRWGYSSYEQYF
TRBJ2-3 TRBV7-9 TRBD2 TGTGCCAGCAGTCCAACTAGCGGGAGTACAGATACGCAGTATTTT CASSPTSGSTDTQYF
TRBJ1-2 TRBV28 TRBD1 TGTGCCAGCAGTCCAGGGGGCGGCTATGGCTACACCTTC CASSPGGGYGYTF